Each of the 11 T cell receptor beta chains below was sequenced from the same sample in a study of cytotoxic CD8 clonotypes in ibrutinib-treated CLL. TCRdb's copy holds only in-frame clones and misses some; the assay was immunoSEQ multiplex PCR. Among 150,000 or so clones listed, 70% to 90% were seen once. This sample comprised PBMCs, obtained after 24 months of ibrutinib treatment. The receptors come from a human donor with chronic lymphocytic leukemia.

Only one count was recorded for this clone. This chain uses TRBV21-1 with TRBJ2-1; TRBD1 reflects the table's D call only, with no check against the DNA. TRBV21-1 is annotated as a pseudogene. This CDR3 is built from 16 residues. CDR3 amino acids: CASSKAQGGVYNEQFF. In DNA, the CDR3 is TGTGCCAGCAGCAAAGCGCAAGGGGGCGTCTACAATGAGCAGTTCTTC.

This clone came up once. The rearrangement uses TRBV19 and TRBJ1-1; D ambiguous. The CDR3 runs 12 residues. Per germline, CDR1 LNHDA and CDR2 SQIVND (reference sequence). The germline V and J ends were trimmed by 4 bases and 0 bases, with 3 bases remaining between them. This CDR3 is CASSKVNTEAFF. CDR3 bases: TGTGCCAGTAGTAAGGTGAACACTGAAGCTTTCTTT.

This chain connects TRBV25-1 to TRBJ1-4, with a possible D match to TRBD1 (5 bases). Per the germline V gene, CDR1 is MGHDK and CDR2 is SYGVNS. V lost 3 bases to trimming and J lost 5 bases, with 10 bases between them. The CDR3 is 14 residues long. The CDR3 loop reads CASSERRDNEKLFF. The CDR3 DNA reads as TGTGCCAGCAGTGAGCGCCGGGACAATGAAAAACTGTTTTTT.

This sequence joins TRBV5-6 and TRBJ2-7; 12 bases are a match to TRBD2. The trim removed 5 bases at V and 4 bases at J, leaving 7 bases unmatched. The CDR3 covers 15 residues. Germline CDR1 reads SGHDT; CDR2 reads YYEEEE. The CDR3 region has the DNA TGTGCCAGCAGAACGAAAGGACTAGCGGGGTACGAGCAGTACTTC. It is translated as CASRTKGLAGYEQYF.

The table lists this clone with a few counts. The genes are TRBV4-3 and TRBJ2-7; TRBD1 agrees at 8 bases. This CDR3 comprises 16 residues. Looked up from germline, CDR1 is LGHNA and CDR2 is YSLEER. Trimming removed 1 base from V and 5 bases from J; junction bases left unmatched: 10. CDR3 region: CASSQGQGALKNEQYF. In nucleotides, the CDR3 is TGCGCCAGCAGCCAAGGCCAGGGGGCCCTAAAGAACGAGCAGTACTTC.

This chain uses TRBV27 with TRBJ2-7; a possible D gene is TRBD1 (5 bases). This CDR3 is 13 amino acids long. The germline V gene encodes CDR1 MNHEY and CDR2 SMNVEV (reference sequence). V lost 5 bases and J 6 bases, leaving 14 bases between the germline ends. Here the CDR3 reads CASSHSQGGEQYF. CDR3 in DNA: TGTGCCAGCAGTCACTCGCAGGGCGGCGAGCAGTACTTC.

CDR3 in DNA: TGTGCCAGCAGCTTTGGACTAGCGGGAACTGGCACAGATACGCAGTATTTT. This gives the protein CASSFGLAGTGTDTQYF. The J gene is TRBJ2-3, the V gene TRBV11-2; TRBD2 aligns across 12 bases. In germline, CDR1 is SGHAT, CDR2 FQNNGV. Trimming cost V 3 bases and J 1 base; bases outside gene matches: 5. There are 17 residues in the CDR3.

V usage is TRBV27 and J usage is TRBJ2-7, with 8 nucleotides matching TRBD1. Germline V gene lookup returns CDR1 MNHEY and CDR2 SMNVEV (reference sequence). Germline trimming cut 6 bases from V and 5 bases from J; bases unmatched to any gene: 6. The CDR3 is 13 residues long. The CDR3 region is CASSADRAHEQYF. CDR3 in DNA: TGTGCCAGCAGCGCGGACAGGGCCCACGAGCAGTACTTC.

The table lists this clone with a count of one. The chain joins TRBV6-5 to TRBJ2-1, with a possible D match to TRBD2 (6 bases). The CDR3 sequence is 13 residues long. From germline, CDR1 is MNHEY and CDR2 SVGAGI. The germline V and J ends were trimmed by 10 bases and 2 bases, with 12 bases remaining between them. CDR3 residues: CATGLRTYNEQFF. The DNA of the CDR3 is TGTGCCACCGGACTACGAACCTACAATGAGCAGTTCTTC.

The genes are TRBV11-2 and TRBJ2-1; D is possibly TRBD1 (6 bases). The CDR3 loop spans 15 amino acids. Germline V gene lookup returns CDR1 SGHAT and CDR2 FQNNGV. Trimming took 5 bases from V and 8 from J, leaving 19 bases between them. This chain's CDR3 is CASSPITGYEYEQFF. CDR3 bases: TGTGCCAGCAGCCCTATAACAGGGTACGAGTATGAGCAGTTCTTC.

The chain links TRBV5-1 to TRBJ2-4; D perhaps matches TRBD1 (5 bases). The CDR3 is 14 amino acids. Germline CDR1 reads SGHRS; CDR2 reads YFSETQ. The V end was cut by 2 bases, the J end by 1 base, with 7 bases between. CDR3 nucleotides: TGCGCCAGCAGCTTAGGGGATGCCAAAAACATTCAGTACTTC. Translation gives CASSLGDAKNIQYF.